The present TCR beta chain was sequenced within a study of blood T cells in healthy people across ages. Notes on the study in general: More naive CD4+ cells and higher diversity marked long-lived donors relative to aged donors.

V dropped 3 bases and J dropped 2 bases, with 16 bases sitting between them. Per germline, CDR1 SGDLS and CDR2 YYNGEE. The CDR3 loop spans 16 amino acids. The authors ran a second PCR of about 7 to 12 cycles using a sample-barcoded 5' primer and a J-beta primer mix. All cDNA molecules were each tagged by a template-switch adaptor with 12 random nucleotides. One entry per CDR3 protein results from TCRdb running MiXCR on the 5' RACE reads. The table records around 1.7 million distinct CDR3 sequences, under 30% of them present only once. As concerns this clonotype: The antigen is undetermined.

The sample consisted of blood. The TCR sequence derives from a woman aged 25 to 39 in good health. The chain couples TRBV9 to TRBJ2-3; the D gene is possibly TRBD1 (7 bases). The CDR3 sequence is CASSARGDRITDTQYF. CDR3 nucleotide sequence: TGTGCCAGCAGCGCCAGGGGGGACAGAATCACAGATACGCAGTATTTT.